These T cell receptor beta chains were read from a single sample in a study of T-cell memory formation after mild COVID-19. In TCRdb, the 5' RACE reads were re-called with MiXCR into one record per CDR3 protein. The sample includes about 440,000 distinct CDR3 sequences, 20% seen only once; the top ten take around 8.4%. Sequenced sample: PBMCs or a T cell subset sorted from them (not recorded which). These receptor sequences come from an adult woman who had mild COVID-19 (a few samples of this study predate the infection). Cell type and time point are not known. Each CDR3 is given with its conserved first and last residue. A D gene is named only where the DNA matches it firmly. Size is omitted from some rows. Given values are once, few, many or a class for expanded clones.

clone_size,j_call,d_call,v_call,cdr3_nt,cdr3_aa
few,TRBJ1-1,NA,TRBV29-1,TGCAGCGTTGGAGAGGGCCGGGGCCTGAACACTGAAGCTTTCTTT,CSVGEGRGLNTEAFF
NA,TRBJ1-1,NA,TRBV3-1,TGTGCCAGCAGCCAAAGGAAATTCACTGAAGCTTTCTTT,CASSQRKFTEAFF
NA,TRBJ1-5,NA,TRBV19,TGTGCCAGTAGTATAGACCAGGGGACGTTTAGCAATCAGCCCCAGCATTTT,CASSIDQGTFSNQPQHF
few,TRBJ2-1,NA,TRBV6-2/TRBV6-3,TGTGCCAGCGTCGAATCCTCAGGTAACAATGAGCAGTTCTTC,CASVESSGNNEQFF
once,TRBJ2-7,TRBD1,TRBV7-7,TGTGCCAGCAGCCGCGAACACCGGGACAGGGCCGCCTACGAGCAGTACTTC,CASSREHRDRAAYEQYF
NA,TRBJ2-1,TRBD1,TRBV12-3/TRBV12-4,TGTGCCAGCAACCCCGGGACAGGGGGTAAGCAGTTCTTC,CASNPGTGGKQFF
few,TRBJ2-7,TRBD2,TRBV4-1,TGCGCCAGCAGCCAAGATAGCGGGAGGGCCTACGAGCAGTACTTC,CASSQDSGRAYEQYF
few,TRBJ1-2,TRBD1,TRBV4-1,TGCGCCAGCAGCCAAGATGCACGTTCAGGGGGGCACAACTTC,CASSQDARSGGHNF
few,TRBJ1-2,TRBD1,TRBV19,TGTGCCAGTACCCCCTCAGGGGGGGACCCCTATGGCTACACCTTC,CASTPSGGDPYGYTF
NA,TRBJ2-3,NA,TRBV5-1,TGCGCCAGCAGTCCAGGGTGGGATACGCAGTATTTT,CASSPGWDTQYF
few,TRBJ2-1,NA,TRBV3-1,TGTGCCAGCAGCCGTTTCAGGGGCGTCCTTGGTGAGCAGTTCTTC,CASSRFRGVLGEQFF
few,TRBJ1-2,NA,TRBV7-9,TGTGCCAGCAGCTTGGACCTAAATATCTATGGCTACACCTTC,CASSLDLNIYGYTF
few,TRBJ2-1,NA,TRBV11-2,TGTGCCAGCAGCTTAACGGTGGCAGGACCCTACAATGAGCAGTTCTTC,CASSLTVAGPYNEQFF